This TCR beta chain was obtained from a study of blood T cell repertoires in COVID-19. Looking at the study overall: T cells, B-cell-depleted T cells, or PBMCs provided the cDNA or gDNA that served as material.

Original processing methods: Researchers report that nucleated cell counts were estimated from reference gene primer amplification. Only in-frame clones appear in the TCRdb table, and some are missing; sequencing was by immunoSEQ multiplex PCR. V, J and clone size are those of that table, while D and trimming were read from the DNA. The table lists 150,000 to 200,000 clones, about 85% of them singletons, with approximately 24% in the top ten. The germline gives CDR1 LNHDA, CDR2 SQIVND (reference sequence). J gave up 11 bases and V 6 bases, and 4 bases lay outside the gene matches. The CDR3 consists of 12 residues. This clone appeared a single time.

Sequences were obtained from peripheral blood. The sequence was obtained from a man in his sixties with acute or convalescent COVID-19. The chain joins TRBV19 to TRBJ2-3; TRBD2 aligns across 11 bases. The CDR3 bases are TGTGCCAGTAGGGTAGCGGGAGGGGAGCAGTATTTT. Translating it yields CASRVAGGEQYF.